Included here is one T cell receptor (beta chain) sequence, with context. Antigen unknown. This record comes from a study of graft-versus-host responses after intestinal transplantation. TCRdb's copy holds only in-frame clones and misses some; the assay was immunoSEQ multiplex PCR. The repertoire holds more than 95,000 clones, around nine tenths seen once, with roughly 0.17% in the top ten. This CDR3 is 15 amino acids long. J gave up 1 base and V 10 bases, and 10 bases lay outside the gene matches. CDR1 LNHDA and CDR2 SQIVND come from the germline V gene (reference sequence). Here the sequenced sample was unstimulated CD4+ T cells sorted from spleen or lymph node cells, taken before intestinal transplant. The TCR was taken from a human donor who received an intestinal transplant. The chain employs TRBV19 and TRBJ2-7; 10 bases match TRBD2. The CDR3 DNA reads TGTGCCACCTCAAAGCGGGAGGGAAGGTCCTACGAGCAGTACTTC. Translating gives CATSKREGRSYEQYF.